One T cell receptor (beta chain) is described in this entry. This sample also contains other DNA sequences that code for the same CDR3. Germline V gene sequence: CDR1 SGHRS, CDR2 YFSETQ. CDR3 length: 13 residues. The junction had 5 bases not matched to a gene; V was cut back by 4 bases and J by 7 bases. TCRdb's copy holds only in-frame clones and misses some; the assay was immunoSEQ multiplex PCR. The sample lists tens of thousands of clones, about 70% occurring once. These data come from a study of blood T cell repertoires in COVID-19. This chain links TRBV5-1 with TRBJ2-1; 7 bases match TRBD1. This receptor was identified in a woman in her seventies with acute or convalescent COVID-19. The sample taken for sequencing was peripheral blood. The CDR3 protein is CASSRQGGNEQFF. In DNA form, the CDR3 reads TGCGCCAGCAGCCGACAGGGCGGGAATGAGCAGTTCTTC.